These 14 T cell receptor beta chains share one sample of origin, sequenced in a study of blood T cells in healthy people across ages. A second PCR, run for roughly 7 to 12 cycles, used a sample-barcoded 5' primer plus a J-beta primer mix. Each CDR3 protein gets one entry after TCRdb re-called the 5' RACE reads with MiXCR. The sample carries 1.5 million to 2 million distinct CDR3 sequences, roughly 28% recorded once. Source material: blood. The receptors stem from a woman aged 25 to 45 in good health.

This clonotype has ten or more counts. The chain combines TRBV24-1 with TRBJ2-3; D is uncertain. The V and J ends lost 3 bases and 1 base respectively, with 16 bases between them. Germline lookup yields CDR1 KGHDR and CDR2 SFDVKD. The CDR3 is made up of 17 amino acids. The CDR3 reads CATSDPPRSGGTDTQYF. CDR3 nucleotides: TGTGCCACCAGTGATCCCCCCCGGTCCGGCGGCACAGATACGCAGTATTTT.

This clonotype was picked up many times. V gene TRBV7-2 combines with J gene TRBJ2-7; tentative D call: TRBD1 (6 bases). The CDR3 spans 14 residues. The germline V gene encodes CDR1 SGHTA and CDR2 FQGNSA. The V gene lost 7 bases and the J gene lost 4 bases, with 17 bases spanning the gap. CDR3 sequence: CASNEQGIGYEQYF. For the CDR3, the DNA is TGTGCCAGCAATGAACAGGGAATCGGATACGAGCAGTACTTC. Based on the CDR3 plus reference TRBV7-2 and TRBJ2-7, the full variable domain is GAGVSQSPSNKVTEKGKDVELRCDPISGHTALYWYRQSLGQGLEFLIYFQGNSAPDKSGLPSDRFSAERTGGSVSTLTIQRTQQEDSAVYLCASNEQGIGYEQYFGPGTRLTVT.

In its sample, this clonotype was seen a few times. One end of the junction is discordant with germline, which a read error may explain. The chain is built from TRBV20-1 and TRBJ2-4; 8 bases map to TRBD1. The J call is in doubt because the DNA end fits TRBJ2-7 better. The CDR3 loop spans 15 amino acids. Germline CDR1 reads DFQATT; CDR2 reads SNEGSKA (reference sequence). As DNA, the CDR3 is TGCAGTACTAGCTTTCGGGGACAGGCCGTCTACGAGCAGTACTTC. This gives the protein CSTSFRGQAVYEQYF.

To note about this clonotype: This may stem from a read error, because a much larger clone lies one nucleotide away. The rearrangement joins TRBV10-3 to TRBJ2-5, with 8 bases lining up with TRBD2. The CDR3 is made up of 14 amino acids. The germline V gene encodes CDR1 ENHRY and CDR2 SYGVKD. Written as DNA, the CDR3 is TGTGCCATCAGTGAGAGGGCGGGGGGAGAGGCCCAGTACTTC. It codes for CAISERAGGEAQYF.

There are a few counts of this clonotype. The chain combines TRBV7-2 with TRBJ1-2; a weak D match, TRBD1 (5 bases). V lost 1 base and J 6 bases, leaving 12 bases between the germline ends. The CDR3 has 14 amino acids. Looked up from germline, CDR1 is SGHTA and CDR2 is FQGNSA. The CDR3 reads CASSLGPGKHGYTF. The CDR3 nucleotides read TGTGCCAGCAGCTTAGGGCCAGGGAAGCATGGCTACACCTTC.

The V call is TRBV20-1, the J call TRBJ2-3, with D tentatively TRBD2 (6 bases). Germline values: CDR1 DFQATT, CDR2 SNEGSKA (reference sequence). The CDR3 runs to 16 residues. The germline V and J ends were trimmed by 0 bases and 5 bases, with 18 bases remaining between them. DNA for the CDR3: TGCAGTGCTAGAGACGCGGCCGGGAGATCGGGAGATACGCAGTATTTT. Translated, it gives CSARDAAGRSGDTQYF.

In this sample, this clonotype turned up a few times. V is TRBV7-2 and J is TRBJ2-3, with D unresolved. Trimming stripped 1 base from V and 2 bases from J, with 10 bases between. There are 15 residues in the CDR3. Germline V gene lookup returns CDR1 SGHTA and CDR2 FQGNSA. The CDR3 is CASSLVAADTDTQYF. CDR3 DNA sequence: TGTGCCAGCAGCTTAGTCGCGGCGGACACAGATACGCAGTATTTT.

With respect to this clonotype: The junction shows a germline mismatch at one end, possibly a read error. This rearrangement joins TRBV23-1 to TRBJ2-5; D is unclear. TRBV23-1 is an open reading frame whose function is uncertain. The CDR3 spans 16 residues. CDR3 amino acids: CASGQSFRAHQETQYF. The CDR3 DNA reads TGCGCCAGCGGTCAATCGTTCCGGGCTCACCAAGAGACCCAGTACTTC.

The chain links TRBV3-1 to TRBJ2-7, with 9 bases matching TRBD1. V shed 1 base and J 6 bases; nucleotides not matched to a gene: 4. The germline CDR1 and CDR2 sequences are LGHDT and YNNKEL (reference sequence). The length of the CDR3 is 14 residues. The CDR3 DNA reads TGTGCCAGCAGCCAAGCCGGGACAGGGATCGAGCAGTACTTC. This encodes CASSQAGTGIEQYF.

The chain carries TRBV12-3 or TRBV12-4 and TRBJ2-1, with 8 bases fitting TRBD1. The CDR3 totals 15 residues. Unmatched junction bases numbered 3, after V lost 0 bases and J lost 5 bases. The CDR3: CASSLADRDHNEQFF. The CDR3 region has the DNA TGTGCCAGCAGTTTAGCGGACAGGGACCACAATGAGCAGTTCTTC.

This rearrangement joins TRBV12-3 or TRBV12-4 to TRBJ2-3; 9 bases agree with TRBD1. This CDR3 region has 16 residues. J gave up 13 bases and V 4 bases, and 18 bases lay outside the gene matches. CDR3 sequence: CASSYGDRVSTDVEYF. In DNA, the CDR3 is TGTGCCAGCAGTTACGGGGACAGGGTAAGTACAGATGTGGAGTATTTT.

This clonotype has more than one count but fewer than ten. The rearrangement uses TRBV5-1 and TRBJ1-5; TRBD1 is a possible D gene (5 bases). CDR1 and CDR2 from the germline V gene are SGHRS and YFSETQ. Trimming removed 2 bases at V and 3 bases at J, with 12 bases between. The CDR3 is 15 residues long. CDR3 in DNA: TGCGCCAGCAGCTTAACAGGATACCTCAATCAGCCCCAGCATTTT. Translated: CASSLTGYLNQPQHF.

This clonotype was counted many times. The chain has TRBV5-4 and TRBJ2-1, with D possibly TRBD2 on 5 matching bases. The V gene lost 4 bases and the J gene lost 1 base, with 12 bases spanning the gap. The V gene's germline CDR1 is SGHNT and CDR2 YYREEE (reference sequence). The CDR3 totals 15 residues. The CDR3 bases are TGTGCCAGCAGCCCGGACTCAGCATCCTACAATGAGCAGTTCTTC. Its translation is CASSPDSASYNEQFF.

This clonotype was observed a few times. The chain employs TRBV10-1 and TRBJ2-7; D tentatively fits TRBD1 or TRBD2 (5 bases each). The germline V gene encodes CDR1 WNHNN and CDR2 SYGVQD (reference sequence). This CDR3 is built from 15 residues. V lost 0 bases and J lost 2, with 11 bases in between. This CDR3 reads CASSESRDGPYEQYF. CDR3 sequence (DNA): TGCGCCAGCAGTGAGTCCCGGGACGGCCCCTACGAGCAGTACTTC.